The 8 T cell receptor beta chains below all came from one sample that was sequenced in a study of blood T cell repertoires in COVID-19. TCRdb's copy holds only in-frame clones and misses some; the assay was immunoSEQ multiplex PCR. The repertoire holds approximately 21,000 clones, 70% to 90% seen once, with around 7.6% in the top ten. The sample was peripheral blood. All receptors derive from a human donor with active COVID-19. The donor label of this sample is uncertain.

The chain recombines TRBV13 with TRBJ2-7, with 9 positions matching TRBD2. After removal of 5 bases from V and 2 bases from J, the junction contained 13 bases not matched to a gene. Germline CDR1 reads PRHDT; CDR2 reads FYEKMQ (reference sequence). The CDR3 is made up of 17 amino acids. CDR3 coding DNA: TGTGCCAGCAGCGCGGGACTAGCCGTTCGAAATGCCTACGAGCAGTACTTC. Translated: CASSAGLAVRNAYEQYF.

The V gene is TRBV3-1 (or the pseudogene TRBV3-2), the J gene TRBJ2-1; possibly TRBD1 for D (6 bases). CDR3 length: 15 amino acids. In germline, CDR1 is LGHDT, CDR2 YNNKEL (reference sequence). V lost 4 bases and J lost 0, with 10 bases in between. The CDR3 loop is CASSRTVNSYNEQFF. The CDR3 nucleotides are TGTGCCAGCAGCCGGACAGTTAACTCCTACAATGAGCAGTTCTTC.

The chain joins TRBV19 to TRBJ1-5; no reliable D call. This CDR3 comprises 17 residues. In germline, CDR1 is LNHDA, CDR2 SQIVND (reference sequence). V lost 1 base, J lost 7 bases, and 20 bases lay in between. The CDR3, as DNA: TGTGCCAGTAGTATAGGGGCACGCCGGGGTTTTAGACAGCCCCAGCATTTT. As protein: CASSIGARRGFRQPQHF.

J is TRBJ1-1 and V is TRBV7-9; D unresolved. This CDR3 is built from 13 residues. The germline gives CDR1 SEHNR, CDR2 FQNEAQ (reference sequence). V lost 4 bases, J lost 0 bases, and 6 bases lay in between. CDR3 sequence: CASSYGLNTEAFF. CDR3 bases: TGTGCCAGCAGCTATGGCCTGAACACTGAAGCTTTCTTT. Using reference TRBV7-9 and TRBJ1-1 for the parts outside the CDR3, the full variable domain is DTGVSQNPRHKITKRGQNVTFRCDPISEHNRLYWYRQTLGQGPEFLTYFQNEAQLEKSRLLSDRFSAERPKGSFSTLEIQRTEQGDSAMYLCASSYGLNTEAFFGQGTRLTVV.

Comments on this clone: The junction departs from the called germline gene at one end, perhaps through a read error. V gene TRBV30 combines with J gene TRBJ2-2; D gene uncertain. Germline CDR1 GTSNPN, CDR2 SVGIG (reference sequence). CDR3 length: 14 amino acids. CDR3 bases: TGTGCCTGGAGTGTTGGGCAGAACAACGGGGAGCTGTTTTTT. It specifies CAWSVGQNNGELFF.

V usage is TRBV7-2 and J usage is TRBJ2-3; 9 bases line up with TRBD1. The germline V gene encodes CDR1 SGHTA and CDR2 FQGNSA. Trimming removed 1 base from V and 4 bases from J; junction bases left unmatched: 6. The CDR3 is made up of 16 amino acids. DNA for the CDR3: TGTGCCAGCAGCTTAGGAGGGACAGGGCTCGCAGATACGCAGTATTTT. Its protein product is CASSLGGTGLADTQYF.

In DNA form, the CDR3 reads TGTGCCAGCAGTTTATACGGGAGGACAGGGATACGAAGCGGCTACACCTTC. This sequence encodes CASSLYGRTGIRSGYTF. The chain is built from TRBV28 and TRBJ1-2; 8 bases fit TRBD1. Germline assignment: CDR1 MDHEN and CDR2 SYDVKM. CDR3 size: 17 residues. Trimming removed 1 base from V and 8 bases from J; junction bases left unmatched: 15.

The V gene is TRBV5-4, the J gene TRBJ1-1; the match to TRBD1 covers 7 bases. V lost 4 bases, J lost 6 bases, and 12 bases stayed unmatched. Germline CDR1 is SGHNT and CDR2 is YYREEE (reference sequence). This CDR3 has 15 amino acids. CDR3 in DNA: TGTGCCAGCAGCATGGGGACAGCCGTGAGGCCTGAAGCTTTCTTT. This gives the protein CASSMGTAVRPEAFF.